This T cell receptor beta chain was recovered during a study of radiotherapy plus CTLA-4 blockade in lung cancer. Notes on this clone: The antigen is unknown.

The CDR3 covers 14 residues. Germline lookup yields CDR1 SGHAT and CDR2 FQNNGV. V was trimmed by 0 bases and J by 2 bases, leaving 8 bases between them. Some clones are missing from TCRdb's copy, which holds only in-frame ones; the method was immunoSEQ multiplex PCR. The sample records tens of thousands of clones, about 85% being singletons. Receiving focal radiation plus CTLA-4 blockade with ipilimumab were patients who had chemo-refractory metastatic non-small-cell lung cancer. General study findings and limits: Radiotherapy was combined with ipilimumab, and tumor-derived TCR clones then expanded in blood.

Sequencing was performed on peripheral blood, taken from a patient treated with radiotherapy plus ipilimumab. The chain employs TRBV11-2 and TRBJ2-7; tentative D call: TRBD2 (6 bases). This clonotype was sampled from a human donor with non-small cell lung cancer whose response to radiotherapy plus ipilimumab could not be evaluated. CDR3 loop: CASSLDPGAYEQYF. The CDR3 nucleotides are TGTGCCAGCAGCTTAGACCCGGGGGCCTACGAGCAGTACTTC.